This T cell receptor beta chain was sequenced for a study of blood T cell repertoires in COVID-19. Study at large: Spain, Italy and the United States supplied samples that represented acute and convalescent COVID-19. PBMCs, B-cell-depleted T cells, or T cells were the source of the cDNA or gDNA that made up the material.

The study drew participants aged about 18 to 90 years from approximately 23 US areas. Cohorts were based on clinical histories the participants reported. Generated by immunoSEQ multiplex PCR, the TCRdb table keeps only in-frame clones and is missing some. The sample has around 220,000 clones, around 83% seen once. Germline assignment: CDR1 MNHEY and CDR2 SVGEGT. V lost 2 bases, J lost 2 bases, and 7 bases stayed unmatched. This CDR3 has 16 amino acids. The material sequenced was PBMCs or T cells enriched from blood (not recorded which). The receptor was isolated from a woman between 35 and 50 years old who had recovered from COVID-19. This sequence joins TRBV6-2 or TRBV6-3 and TRBJ2-7, with 9 bases lining up with TRBD2. The CDR3 coding sequence is TGTGCCAGCAGTTACGGGTCACCTAGCGGGACCTACGAGCAGTACGTC. Protein sequence: CASSYGSPSGTYEQYV.